These T cell receptor beta chains were read from a single sample in a study of cytomegalovirus exposure and HLA in healthy donors. TCRdb keeps only in-frame clones here, not all; method: immunoSEQ multiplex PCR. The table lists 150,000 to 200,000 clones, 77% of them singletons. Sequencing used PBMCs. All receptors derive from a female donor in good health and CMV-seronegative. Both conserved end residues are part of each CDR3. The order of the fields is CDR3 DNA, CDR3 protein, D gene, V gene, J gene, clone size. A D gene is named only where the DNA matches it firmly. Clone size is given for some rows only: seen once, a few or many times, or a class if the clone is expanded.

TGTGCCAGCAGTGATCACGACAGGAGTAACTATGGCTACACCTTC	CASSDHDRSNYGYTF	-	TRBV2	TRBJ1-2	-
TGTGCCAGCAGCTTGACTAGCGCTTATGAGCAGTTCTTC	CASSLTSAYEQFF	TRBD2	TRBV7-2	TRBJ2-1	-
TGTGCCAGCAGGCTAACAGGGGGTGTGTTAGTTGAAAAACTGTTTTTT	CASRLTGGVLVEKLFF	TRBD1	TRBV27	TRBJ1-4	-
TGTGCCAGCAGTTACGGCAGGGGCTCCTACGAGCAGTACTTC	CASSYGRGSYEQYF	-	TRBV6-5	TRBJ2-7	-
TGTGCCAGTAGCAGCGACAGCCCCTACGAGCAGTACTTC	CASSSDSPYEQYF	-	TRBV19	TRBJ2-7	few
TGTGCCAGCAGTTCGTCCGGTGAAAAACTGTTTTTT	CASSSSGEKLFF	-	TRBV28	TRBJ1-4	-
TGTGCCAGCAGCCAAAGCTCTGGGACTAGGGGAGAGACCCAGTACTTC	CASSQSSGTRGETQYF	TRBD2	TRBV16	TRBJ2-5	-
TGCGCCAGCAGCGACTGGACAGGGGGCTTTCAGCCCCAGCATTTT	CASSDWTGGFQPQHF	TRBD1	TRBV5-1	TRBJ1-5	-
TGTGCCTGGAGTAGCGCGGGAAGGGACTATGGCTACACCTTC	CAWSSAGRDYGYTF	-	TRBV30	TRBJ1-2	-
TGCGCCAGCAGAAACGGCGGGGGGAGCACCGGGGAGCTGTTTTTT	CASRNGGGSTGELFF	TRBD2	TRBV5-1	TRBJ2-2	-
TGCGCCAGCAGCTCCGGGGCTAGCGCTTACAATGAGCAGTTCTTC	CASSSGASAYNEQFF	-	TRBV5-1	TRBJ2-1	-
TGTGCCAGCAGCGCCCTCCCGGGCAGGGGTGGCTCTGGAAACACCATATATTTT	CASSALPGRGGSGNTIYF	-	TRBV9	TRBJ1-3	-
TGCAGCGTTGGCTGGGACAGGGGTTTGGTCAATGAGCAGTTCTTC	CSVGWDRGLVNEQFF	TRBD1	TRBV29-1	TRBJ2-1	-
TGCGCCAGCAGCCGACAGGGGAGTACTGAAGCTTTCTTT	CASSRQGSTEAFF	TRBD1	TRBV4-1	TRBJ1-1	few
TGTGCCAGCAGTTACCGGCGGGGGGGAGGGGAGACCCAGTACTTC	CASSYRRGGGETQYF	TRBD2	TRBV6-5	TRBJ2-5	-
TGTGCCAGCCGGACAGGAGATACGCAGTATTTT	CASRTGDTQYF	TRBD1	TRBV2	TRBJ2-3	-
TGTGCCAGCATGAGTGGGAGGGCCTGGGAGACCCAGTACTTC	CASMSGRAWETQYF	TRBD2	TRBV2	TRBJ2-5	-
TGCGCCAGCAGCTTTGGTCAGGGGACCCAGCCCCAGCATTTT	CASSFGQGTQPQHF	-	TRBV5-1	TRBJ1-5	-
TGTGCCAGTAGAAAAGGGCAGGGATCGGTCAATGAGCAGTTCTTC	CASRKGQGSVNEQFF	-	TRBV19	TRBJ2-1	-
TGTGCCAGCAACCAACAGGGGAGGTCGAACTATGGCTACACCTTC	CASNQQGRSNYGYTF	TRBD1	TRBV27	TRBJ1-2	-
TGCGCCAGCAGCCCTTCACCCGTGACAGGGGACTACGAGCAGTACTTC	CASSPSPVTGDYEQYF	TRBD1	TRBV4-1	TRBJ2-7	-
TGTGCCAGCAGCGGGGCGACTAGCGGTTCCTACGAGCAGTACTTC	CASSGATSGSYEQYF	TRBD2	TRBV5-4	TRBJ2-7	-
TGTGCCAGCAGTCAGGGTAGAGATGAGCAGTTCTTC	CASSQGRDEQFF	-	TRBV28	TRBJ2-1	-
TGTGCCAGCAGCTCCTCCAGTAAGCAGTTCTTC	CASSSSSKQFF	-	TRBV7-8	TRBJ2-1	-
TGCGCCAGCAGCCAAGCTACAGGGTATGGCTACACCTTC	CASSQATGYGYTF	-	TRBV4-1	TRBJ1-2	-
TGTGCCAGCAGCCAGGGACCAGCGGGGGTAAACATTCAGTACTTC	CASSQGPAGVNIQYF	TRBD2	TRBV7-2	TRBJ2-4	-
TGTGCCATCAGGCCGGGACAGGGGGCCCACGAGCAGTACTTC	CAIRPGQGAHEQYF	TRBD1	TRBV10-3	TRBJ2-7	-
TGTGCCAGCATTCGCGAGAACAATGAGCAGTTCTTC	CASIRENNEQFF	-	TRBV2	TRBJ2-1	-
TGTGCCAGCTCCGGACAGCCTAGCAATCAGCCCCAGCATTTT	CASSGQPSNQPQHF	-	TRBV6-4	TRBJ1-5	-
TGTGCCAGCAGCTTAGGTCTAGCGGGGGTGTTTGGCGATGAGCAGTTCTTC	CASSLGLAGVFGDEQFF	TRBD2	TRBV7-9	TRBJ2-1	-
TGTGCCAGCAGTGAGGGGGCAGGGGGCATTTTACCTGGAAACACCATATATTTT	CASSEGAGGILPGNTIYF	TRBD1	TRBV6-1	TRBJ1-3	-
TGCGCCAGCAGCCCCTGGGAGCCCGGGGAGCTGTTTTTT	CASSPWEPGELFF	-	TRBV4-1	TRBJ2-2	-
TGTGCCAGCAGCTTAACGGACACCGAGCAGTTCTTC	CASSLTDTEQFF	-	TRBV7-3	TRBJ2-1	-
TGTGCCAGCAGCTTGATGTGGAGGGAAGATCAGCCCCAGCATTTT	CASSLMWREDQPQHF	-	TRBV5-6	TRBJ1-5	-
TGTGCCAGCAGCGTATCCGGGGGGATGACTGAAGCTTTCTTT	CASSVSGGMTEAFF	-	TRBV9	TRBJ1-1	-
TGTGCCAGTAGTATACTGGGCTTCAATCAGCCCCAGCATTTT	CASSILGFNQPQHF	-	TRBV19	TRBJ1-5	-
TGTGCCAGTAGTATAGAGCGTTTGAAGCCCCAGCATTTT	CASSIERLKPQHF	-	TRBV19	TRBJ1-5	once
TGTGCCAGCAGTCTTCGGTCCAGGGACGAGCAGTACTTC	CASSLRSRDEQYF	-	TRBV27	TRBJ2-7	-
TGCGCCAGCAGCATGTATGCAGAAAAAGAGACCCAGTACTTC	CASSMYAEKETQYF	-	TRBV5-1	TRBJ2-5	-
TGTGCCAGCAGTCAAACAGGGGGCGAGGATGGCTACACCTTC	CASSQTGGEDGYTF	TRBD1	TRBV28	TRBJ1-2	-
TGTGCCAGCAGCTCATCGGGGTTGACTGAAGCTTTCTTT	CASSSSGLTEAFF	-	TRBV7-2	TRBJ1-1	-
TGCAGCGTTACAGGGGGCGCGGGGGAGCAGTACTTC	CSVTGGAGEQYF	TRBD1	TRBV29-1	TRBJ2-7	-
TGTGCCACCAGCAGTAGGACAGGGTCTAATGAAAAACTGTTTTTT	CATSSRTGSNEKLFF	TRBD1	TRBV15	TRBJ1-4	-
TGTGCCAGCAGCTTAGAGATCGGGGGGAACTATGGCTACACCTTC	CASSLEIGGNYGYTF	-	TRBV7-9	TRBJ1-2	-
TGTGCCAGTAGTATTTACGGAGGCGGTGACGAGCAGTACTTC	CASSIYGGGDEQYF	-	TRBV19	TRBJ2-7	-
TGCGCCAGCAGCCAAAGACAGGGGAACACTGAAGCTTTCTTT	CASSQRQGNTEAFF	TRBD1	TRBV4-1	TRBJ1-1	-
TGTGCCATCAGTGGGGGGGGACTAGCGGGATACGAGCAGTACTTC	CAISGGGLAGYEQYF	TRBD2	TRBV10-3	TRBJ2-7	-
TGCAGCGTTGATGGAGGGGGCCCCCCCTACGAGCAGTACTTC	CSVDGGGPPYEQYF	-	TRBV29-1	TRBJ2-7	-
TGTGCCATCAGTGAGTCGATAGGGCGGGGCGCAGATACGCAGTATTTT	CAISESIGRGADTQYF	-	TRBV10-3	TRBJ2-3	-
TGTGCCAGCAGCCCCCAGGGGGATCCTGAAAAACTGTTTTTT	CASSPQGDPEKLFF	TRBD1	TRBV7-3	TRBJ1-4	-
TGCGCCAGCAGCCAAGGGCGACGGGGAGAAGCTTTCTTT	CASSQGRRGEAFF	-	TRBV4-3	TRBJ1-1	-
TGTGCCAGCAGCTTGGGAGGTCTCCTCCCGACCCAGTACTTC	CASSLGGLLPTQYF	-	TRBV5-6	TRBJ2-5	few
TGTGCCTTGTCTCAGGGGAATCAGCCCCAGCATTTT	CALSQGNQPQHF	-	TRBV30	TRBJ1-5	-